This entry features one T cell receptor beta chain sequence. Its antigen remains unidentified. The data were taken from a study of CD8 T cells in Susac syndrome. Germline V gene data show CDR1 as MNHEY and CDR2 as SMNVEV (reference sequence). The CDR3 length is 15 residues. Trimming cost V 5 bases and J 7 bases; bases outside gene matches: 14. In the multiple sclerosis control group, patients were treatment-naive and had stable or active relapsing-remitting disease. Through negative isolation, CD4+ and CD8+ T cells were obtained, while TEMRA cells were enriched using FACS. After extraction with the RNeasy kit, about 0.45 to 1 ug of the RNA was reverse transcribed using random hexamers. Multiplex immunoSEQ PCR targeted 54 Vbeta and 13 Jbeta TCR beta segments. MiXCR, run by TCRdb on the immunoSEQ multiplex PCR reads, gives a single entry per CDR3 protein. The sample lists about 430,000 distinct CDR3 sequences, more than 80% seen once, with about 0.12% in the top ten.

Study-level findings and limits: Acknowledgment was made by the study that its TCR sequencing and HLA analysis involved a relatively small number of individuals.

Material: CD8+ T cells from PBMCs. The receptor was isolated from a human donor with multiple sclerosis. V and J are TRBV27 and TRBJ2-7; 7 nucleotides line up with TRBD2. CDR3 region: CASSPSPRGDMEQYF. CDR3 sequence (DNA): TGTGCCAGCAGTCCCTCCCCCCGGGGGGATATGGAGCAGTACTTC.